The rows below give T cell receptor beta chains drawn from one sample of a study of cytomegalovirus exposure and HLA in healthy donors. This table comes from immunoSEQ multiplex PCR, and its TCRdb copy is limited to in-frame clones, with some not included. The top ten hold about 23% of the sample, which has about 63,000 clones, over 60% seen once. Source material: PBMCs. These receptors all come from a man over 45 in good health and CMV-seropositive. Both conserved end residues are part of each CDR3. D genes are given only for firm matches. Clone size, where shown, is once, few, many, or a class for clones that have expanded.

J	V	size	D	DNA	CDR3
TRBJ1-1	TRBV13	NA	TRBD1	TGTGCCAGCAGCCCGGGGACAGAGAACACTGAAGCTTTCTTT	CASSPGTENTEAFF
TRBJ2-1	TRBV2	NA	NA	TGTGCCAGCAGTGAAGTTCCCGCGAGGAGGGAGCAGTTCTTC	CASSEVPARREQFF
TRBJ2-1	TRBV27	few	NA	TGTGCCAGCTCCCCCCCCAGGGTCAATGAGCAGTTCTTC	CASSPPRVNEQFF
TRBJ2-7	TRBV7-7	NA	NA	TGTGCCAGCAGCTTAGAAGGGGGCTACGAGCAGTACTTC	CASSLEGGYEQYF
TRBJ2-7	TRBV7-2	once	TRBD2	TGTGCCAGCAGGATGCTAGCGGGGGGTCCAACCTACGAGCAGTACTTC	CASRMLAGGPTYEQYF
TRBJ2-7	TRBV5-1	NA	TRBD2	TGCGCCAGCAGCCTAGCGGGAGCTGGTACCGAGCAGTACTTC	CASSLAGAGTEQYF
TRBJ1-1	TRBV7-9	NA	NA	TGTGCCAGCAGCTGGGACATCAACGCTGAAGCTTTCTTT	CASSWDINAEAFF
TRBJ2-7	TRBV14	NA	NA	TGTGCCAGCAGCCAAGACTCCGCCCGAGGGAGAGAGCAGTACTTC	CASSQDSARGREQYF
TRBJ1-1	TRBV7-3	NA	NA	TGTGCCAGCAGCGCAGAATACTACCTCACTGAAGCTTTCTTT	CASSAEYYLTEAFF
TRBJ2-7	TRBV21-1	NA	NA	TGTGCCAGCAGCAAACCGACAGGGTGGTACGAGCAGTACTTC	CASSKPTGWYEQYF
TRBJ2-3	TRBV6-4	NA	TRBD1	TGTGCCAGCAGGGACAGGGGGCAGGGAGATACGCAGTATTTT	CASRDRGQGDTQYF
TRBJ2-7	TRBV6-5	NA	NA	TGTGCCAGCAGTAGGACATTCTCCTACGAGCAGTACTTC	CASSRTFSYEQYF
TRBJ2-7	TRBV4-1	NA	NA	TGCGCCAGCAGCCCCCAACCGGGAGCCCCTTCCTACGAGCAGTACTTC	CASSPQPGAPSYEQYF
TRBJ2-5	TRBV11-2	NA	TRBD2	TGTGCCAGCAGCCGCTCCGGGACTAGCTTGGAGACCCAGTACTTC	CASSRSGTSLETQYF
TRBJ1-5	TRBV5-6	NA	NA	TGTGCCAGCAGCGCACTCGGGAAGGAGCAGCCCCAGCATTTT	CASSALGKEQPQHF
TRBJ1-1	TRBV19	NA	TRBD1	TGTGCCAGTAGTATGAATTCGGACAGGGTAGCTTTCTTT	CASSMNSDRVAFF
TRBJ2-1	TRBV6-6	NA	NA	TGTGCCAGCAGTTCCTTCCGGAATGAGCAGTTCTTC	CASSSFRNEQFF
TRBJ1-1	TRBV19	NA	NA	TGTGCCAGTAGGATACAGGGAGGGAACACTGAAGCTTTCTTT	CASRIQGGNTEAFF
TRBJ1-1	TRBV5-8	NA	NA	TGTGCCAGCAGCTTGGCCCCAAGAGGTGGCGGGAGAACTGAAGCTTTCTTT	CASSLAPRGGGRTEAFF
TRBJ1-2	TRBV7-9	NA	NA	TGTGCCAGCAGCTTCCTCCACTTACAGGGAGACTATGGCTACACCTTC	CASSFLHLQGDYGYTF
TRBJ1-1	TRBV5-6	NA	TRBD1	TGTGCCAGCAGCTTGACAGGGGGCGCCGAGGGGTCCACTGAAGCTTTCTTT	CASSLTGGAEGSTEAFF
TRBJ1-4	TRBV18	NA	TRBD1	TGTGCCAGCTCACCGGGACAGGGGAATGAAAAACTGTTTTTT	CASSPGQGNEKLFF
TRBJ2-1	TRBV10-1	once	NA	TGCGCCAGCAGTGAGTCGAGGCGGGGAAGATACAATGAGCAGTTCTTC	CASSESRRGRYNEQFF
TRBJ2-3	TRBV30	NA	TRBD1	TGTGCCCTGGACTCGGCAGGGGGTTTTACAGATACGCAGTATTTT	CALDSAGGFTDTQYF
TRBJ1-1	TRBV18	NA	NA	TGTGCCAGCTCACCGGGCCTGGGCACTGAAGCTTTCTTT	CASSPGLGTEAFF
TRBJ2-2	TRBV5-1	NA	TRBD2	TGCGCCAGCAGCGGTAGCGGGAGTAACACCGGGGAGCTGTTTTTT	CASSGSGSNTGELFF
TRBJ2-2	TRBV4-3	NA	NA	TGCGCCAGCAGCCAAGAGGCAGGGGGGGAGCTGTTTTTT	CASSQEAGGELFF
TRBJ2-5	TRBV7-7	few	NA	TGTGCCAGCAGCTTAGTCCCGACGGGGGAGACCCAGTACTTC	CASSLVPTGETQYF
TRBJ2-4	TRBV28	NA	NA	TGTGCCAGCAGTTTAACGGGAGCCCAAAACATTCAGTACTTC	CASSLTGAQNIQYF
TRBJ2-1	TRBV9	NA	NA	TGTGCCAGCAGCGTAGGGGCTCCAAGCTCCTACAATGAGCAGTTCTTC	CASSVGAPSSYNEQFF
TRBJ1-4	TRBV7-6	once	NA	TGTGCCAGCAGCTTAACTGGGGAGGGTGAAAAACTGTTTTTT	CASSLTGEGEKLFF
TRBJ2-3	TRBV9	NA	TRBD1	TGTGCCAGCAGCGTAGGGACAGGGGGCACAGATACGCAGTATTTT	CASSVGTGGTDTQYF
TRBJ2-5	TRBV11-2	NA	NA	TGTGCCAGCAGCCCCAAAGAGACCCAGTACTTC	CASSPKETQYF
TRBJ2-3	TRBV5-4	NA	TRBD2	TGTGCCAGCACGGGGGGGGCAGAAGATACGCAGTATTTT	CASTGGAEDTQYF
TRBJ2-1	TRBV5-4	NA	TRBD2	TGTGCCAGCAGCTTGGGCGGGAGCAGTGATGAGCAGTTCTTC	CASSLGGSSDEQFF
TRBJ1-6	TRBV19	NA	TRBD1	TGTGCCAGTAGTATAGTGGGCCCGGGACAGGGATATAATTCACCCCTCCACTTT	CASSIVGPGQGYNSPLHF
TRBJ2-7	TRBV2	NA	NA	TGTGCCAGCATGAGAAGGGGTGGGCAGCCCTACGAGCAGTACTTC	CASMRRGGQPYEQYF
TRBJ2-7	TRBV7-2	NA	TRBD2	TGTGCCAGCAGCCCAGAAGGGACTACCTCCTACGAGCAGTACTTC	CASSPEGTTSYEQYF
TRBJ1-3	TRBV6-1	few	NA	TGTGCCAGCAGTCCTGGGGGGGCTGGAAACACCATATATTTT	CASSPGGAGNTIYF
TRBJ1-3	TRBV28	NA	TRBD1	TGTGCCAGCAGTGTACCCGGGACAGGGGGTTTCCGCTCTGGAAACACCATATATTTT	CASSVPGTGGFRSGNTIYF
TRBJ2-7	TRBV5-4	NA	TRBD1	TGTGCCAGCAGCTTGGCCGGGACAGGGAGTAACGAGCAGTACTTC	CASSLAGTGSNEQYF
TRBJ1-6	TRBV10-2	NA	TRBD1	TGCGCCAGCAGTGTGAACCGGGACAGGGGTTCACCCCTCCACTTT	CASSVNRDRGSPLHF
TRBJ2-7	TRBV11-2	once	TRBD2	TGTGCCAGCAGCTTAGCATTCGGCGGGGGGTCCTACGAGCAGTACTTC	CASSLAFGGGSYEQYF
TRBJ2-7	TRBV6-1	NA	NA	TGTGCCAGCAGTGGACATAGCTCCTACGAGCAGTACTTC	CASSGHSSYEQYF
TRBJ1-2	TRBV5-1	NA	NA	TGCGCCAGCAAGGCCCTCCAGGGAACCGCCTATGGCTACACCTTC	CASKALQGTAYGYTF
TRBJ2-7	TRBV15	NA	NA	TGTGCCACCAGCAAGCAGGTACGGAACGAGCAGTACTTC	CATSKQVRNEQYF
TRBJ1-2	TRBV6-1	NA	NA	TGTGCCAGCAGTGAAGGAGGGAATGGCTACACCTTC	CASSEGGNGYTF
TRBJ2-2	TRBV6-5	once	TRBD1	TGTGCCAGCAGTTACTCTCCAGGGGGCGCATCCGGGGAGCTGTTTTTT	CASSYSPGGASGELFF
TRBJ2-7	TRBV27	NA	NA	TGTGCCAGCAGTTTAGACAGACTCCTACCCACGGCCGAGCAGTACTTC	CASSLDRLLPTAEQYF
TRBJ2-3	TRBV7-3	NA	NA	TGTGCCAGCAGCTTCACTAGCTCAGTAGATACGCAGTATTTT	CASSFTSSVDTQYF
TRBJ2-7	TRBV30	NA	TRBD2	TGTGCCTGGAGTGTCAGCGGGAGGGCCTACGAGCAGTACTTC	CAWSVSGRAYEQYF
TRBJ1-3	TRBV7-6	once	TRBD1	TGTGCCAGCAGTCCGGGACAGGGGTTAGGAAACACCATATATTTT	CASSPGQGLGNTIYF
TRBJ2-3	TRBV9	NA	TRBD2	TGTGCCAGCAGCCTAGACAGCGGGGGGGCCTTAGATACGCAGTATTTT	CASSLDSGGALDTQYF
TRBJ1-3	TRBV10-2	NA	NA	TGCGCCAGCAGTGACCTGGGGCCTGGAAACACCATATATTTT	CASSDLGPGNTIYF
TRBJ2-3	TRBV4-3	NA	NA	TGCGCCAGCAGCCAAGACTTTCCGTGGCAGGCTAGCACAGATACGCAGTATTTT	CASSQDFPWQASTDTQYF
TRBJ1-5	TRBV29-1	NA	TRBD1	TGCAGCGTTGAAGGGGACAGGGGGGAAAGTACCAATCAGCCCCAGCATTTT	CSVEGDRGESTNQPQHF
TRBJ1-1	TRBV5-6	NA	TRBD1	TGTGCCAGCAGCTCACAGGGGGCTGGAGGGAGTGAAGCTTTCTTT	CASSSQGAGGSEAFF
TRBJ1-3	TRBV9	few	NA	TGTGCCAGCAGCCAGGCGTTCCCAGGGCATGGAAACACCATATATTTT	CASSQAFPGHGNTIYF